These T cell receptor beta chains were read from a single sample in a study of blood T cell repertoires in COVID-19. The protocol was immunoSEQ multiplex PCR, while the TCRdb copy is restricted to in-frame clones and leaves out a portion. The repertoire includes fewer than 90,000 clones, approximately 80% of them detected once, and more than 12% sits in the top ten. Material for sequencing was peripheral blood. These receptors originate from a man aged 55 to 70 with COVID-19, enrolled during active disease. Both conserved end residues are part of each CDR3. A D gene is named only where the DNA matches it firmly. Clone size is not always given. Where it is, it says once, few, many or a class for expanded clones.

TRBJ2-5	-	TRBV5-6	-	TGTGCCAGCAGCCGTGGGGCGGGGAACCAAGAGACCCAGTACTTC	CASSRGAGNQETQYF
TRBJ2-1	TRBD2	TRBV5-4	many	TGTGCCAGCAGCCCCGGACTAGCGGGTTTCGACAATGAGCAGTTCTTC	CASSPGLAGFDNEQFF
TRBJ2-5	-	TRBV7-6	-	TGTGCCAGCAGCTTAGGGAACAGGGGGGGGGAGACCCAGTACTTC	CASSLGNRGGETQYF
TRBJ1-6	-	TRBV30	-	TGTGCCTGGACAAAAATGGGGAGCTATTCACCCCTCCACTTT	CAWTKMGSYSPLHF
TRBJ1-4	-	TRBV11-2	-	TGTGCCAGCAGCCTTACGGGACACCCTAATGAAAAACTGTTTTTT	CASSLTGHPNEKLFF
TRBJ1-1	-	TRBV5-1	-	TGCGCCAGCAGCCGCGGGGACACTGAAGCTTTCTTT	CASSRGDTEAFF
TRBJ2-3	-	TRBV4-1	-	TGCGCCAGCAGCCAAGACTCCGTGGGACTGGATCACACAGATACGCAGTATTTT	CASSQDSVGLDHTDTQYF
TRBJ1-5	-	TRBV28	-	TGTGCCAGCAGTCTTATCGCAGAATTGAATCAGCCCCAGCATTTT	CASSLIAELNQPQHF
TRBJ1-1	TRBD1	TRBV18	-	TGTGCCAGCTCCCTAAAAACAGGGGACACTGAAGCTTTCTTT	CASSLKTGDTEAFF
TRBJ1-1	-	TRBV11-2	once	TGTGCCAGCGGGCAGGGAAGAAGTAGGAACACTGAAGCTTTCTTT	CASGQGRSRNTEAFF
TRBJ2-1	TRBD1	TRBV11-2	-	TGTGCCAGCAGCCTCGGGACAGGGTTTTACAATGAGCAGTTCTTC	CASSLGTGFYNEQFF
TRBJ2-1	TRBD2	TRBV4-1	-	TGCGCCAGCAGCAACCAGCGGGGACCCCTGGCTAATGAGCAGTTCTTC	CASSNQRGPLANEQFF
TRBJ1-1	-	TRBV28	-	TGTGCCAGCAGTTTGGGGGGAGAAACTGAAGCTTTCTTT	CASSLGGETEAFF
TRBJ2-1	TRBD2	TRBV11-2	-	TGTGCCAGCAGCTTAGAGGGAACTAGCGGAGACTACAATGAGCAGTTCTTC	CASSLEGTSGDYNEQFF
TRBJ2-3	-	TRBV5-1	few	TGCGCCAGCAGCGCGGGGACCACTAGCACAGATACGCAGTATTTT	CASSAGTTSTDTQYF
TRBJ1-3	-	TRBV5-1	-	TGCGCCAGCAGCCTCGAGGGGACTAGCTCTGGAAACACCATATATTTT	CASSLEGTSSGNTIYF
TRBJ2-7	-	TRBV11-2	-	TGTGCCAGCAGCTTCCAAAGACAGGCCTGGTACGAGCAGTACTTC	CASSFQRQAWYEQYF
TRBJ2-1	-	TRBV27	once	TGTGCCAGCAGTTCGGGCAATGAGCAGTTCTTC	CASSSGNEQFF
TRBJ1-4	-	TRBV2	-	TGTGCCAGCGGGAGAGGCCGGGACACCGAAAAACTGTTTTTT	CASGRGRDTEKLFF
TRBJ2-3	TRBD2	TRBV5-4	medium-sized	TGTGCCAGCAGCCCGGACCGGGAGGGCGGCACAGATACGCAGTATTTT	CASSPDREGGTDTQYF
TRBJ1-2	-	TRBV3-1/TRBV3-2	-	TGTGCCAGCAGCCAAAGCCGGGTTGGGGGCTACACCTTC	CASSQSRVGGYTF
TRBJ2-3	-	TRBV15	-	TGTGCCACCAGCAGAGATCGAGCAGATACGCAGTATTTT	CATSRDRADTQYF
TRBJ1-3	TRBD1	TRBV9	-	TGTGCCAGCAGCCCTCGACAGGGCGATGGAAACACCATATATTTT	CASSPRQGDGNTIYF
TRBJ2-7	TRBD2	TRBV29-1	-	TGCAGCGTTGAGACTAGCGGCGTTTACGAGCAGTACTTC	CSVETSGVYEQYF
TRBJ2-7	TRBD1	TRBV7-6	once	TGTGCCAGCAGACCCGGGACAGGCTACGAGCAGTACTTC	CASRPGTGYEQYF
TRBJ2-6	TRBD1	TRBV29-1	-	TGCAGCGTTGGGGGACAGGGGGCGTCTGGGGCCAACGTCCTGACTTTC	CSVGGQGASGANVLTF
TRBJ2-2	-	TRBV5-1	few	TGCGCCAGCAGCTTCCTAGCGCCGAACACCGGGGAGCTGTTTTTT	CASSFLAPNTGELFF
TRBJ2-3	-	TRBV3-1/TRBV3-2	once	TGTGCCAGCAGCCCTCCGGGGGCAGATACGCAGTATTTT	CASSPPGADTQYF
TRBJ2-5	TRBD1	TRBV12-5	-	TGTGCTAGTGGTTTGGTATTGGGACAGGGGATGGAGACCCAGTACTTC	CASGLVLGQGMETQYF
TRBJ2-1	-	TRBV11-2	few	TGTGCCAGCAGCCCCTTCTCCTACAATGAGCAGTTCTTC	CASSPFSYNEQFF
TRBJ2-1	-	TRBV11-3	few	TGTGCCAGCAGCCTCGGGACTTTCAATGAGCAGTTCTTC	CASSLGTFNEQFF
TRBJ2-7	TRBD2	TRBV5-1	-	TGCGCCAGCAGTACGATAGCGGGAGGATCCTACGAGCAGTACTTC	CASSTIAGGSYEQYF
TRBJ1-1	-	TRBV6-5	-	TGTGCCAGCAGACTCGGACTGACGAACACTGAAGCTTTCTTT	CASRLGLTNTEAFF
TRBJ2-3	-	TRBV5-4	-	TGTGCCAGCAGCTTGGAAGGGGGCACAGATACGCAGTATTTT	CASSLEGGTDTQYF
TRBJ2-7	TRBD1	TRBV11-1	-	TGTGCCAGCAGCCGGGACAGGGCTCACGGGGAGCAGTACTTC	CASSRDRAHGEQYF
TRBJ1-2	TRBD1	TRBV19	-	TGTGCCAGTAGTCCCCTTACACAGGACAGGCATGGCTACACCTTC	CASSPLTQDRHGYTF
TRBJ2-1	-	TRBV5-5	-	TGTGCCAGCAGCTTGTTTCGGGGGTCCTACAATGAGCAGTTCTTC	CASSLFRGSYNEQFF
TRBJ2-7	TRBD1	TRBV27	-	TGTGCCAGCAATCAACAGGGGGCTTTAAACGAGCAGTACTTC	CASNQQGALNEQYF
TRBJ1-6	-	TRBV5-5	few	TGTGCCAGCAGCTTTGAGGTCTTTAATTCACCCCTCCACTTT	CASSFEVFNSPLHF
TRBJ2-7	-	TRBV7-6	few	TGTGCCAGCAGCTTCGGTGGCGGCTACGTCGAGCAGTACTTC	CASSFGGGYVEQYF
TRBJ1-2	-	TRBV4-1	-	TGCGCCAGCAGCCCCTCGGGAACCTCCGGGCATGGCTACACCTTC	CASSPSGTSGHGYTF
TRBJ2-7	TRBD1	TRBV9	-	TGTGCCAGCAGCGTAGATTTTGACAGGGCCTACGAGCAGTACTTC	CASSVDFDRAYEQYF
TRBJ2-7	TRBD2	TRBV5-5	-	TGTGCCAGCAGTTCGGGACTAGCGGCCTCCTACGAGCAGTACTTC	CASSSGLAASYEQYF
TRBJ1-5	TRBD1	TRBV7-6	few	TGTGCCAGCAGCTTAGTCGAGGGGGCTCGGGGCGGGAATCAGCCCCAGCATTTT	CASSLVEGARGGNQPQHF
TRBJ1-4	TRBD1	TRBV10-3	-	TGTGCCGTCAGGGGGGCGGAAAAACTGTTTTTT	CAVRGAEKLFF
TRBJ2-7	TRBD2	TRBV5-5	-	TGTGCCAGCAGCTTGGGGGTAGCGGGAGAGACCTACGAGCAGTACTTC	CASSLGVAGETYEQYF